This TCR beta chain was captured in a study of OX40 agonist ivuxolimab in advanced cancers. Across the whole study: Ivuxolimab is a fully human IgG2 antibody that activates OX40 (CD134).

A few counts support this clone. Its antigen is not known. General study findings and limits: Dose levels from 0.1 to 3.0 mg/kg saw CD4+ and CD8+ blood T cells expand clonally by week 6.

Only in-frame clones appear in the TCRdb table, and some are missing; sequencing was by immunoSEQ multiplex PCR. Of 95,000 to 100,000 clones in the sample, about 80% were seen once. Germline CDR1 is SGHRS and CDR2 is YFSETQ. With V trimmed by 6 bases and J by 6 bases, 15 bases remained unmatched. The CDR3 is 16 amino acids. V and J are TRBV5-1 and TRBJ2-7; TRBD1 aligns across 10 bases. This sequence was found in an adult with an advanced solid tumor such as melanoma, head and neck, liver or kidney cancer. Source: CD4+ or CD8+ T cells sorted from blood, taken in a trial of the OX40 agonist ivuxolimab. This CDR3 reads CASTPSYGTGVGEQYF. The DNA for the CDR3 is TGCGCCAGCACCCCCTCCTACGGGACAGGGGTGGGCGAGCAGTACTTC.